The entry that follows covers one TCR beta chain sequence. Its specificity is not known. These data originate in a study of CD8+ T cells in alopecia areata. General study results and limits: For lesional scalp, especially alopecia totalis/universalis, clonality was higher than in normal scalp.

Patients with alopecia areata provided lesional scalp punch biopsies as well as peripheral blood. Sorted populations comprised CD4+ and CD8+ T cells obtained from PBMCs. In each case, RNA was isolated and then reverse transcribed into cDNA as the sequencing template. Assay: immunoSEQ multiplex PCR; the TCRdb copy retains only in-frame clones and omits some. In the table there are about 30,000 clones, about three fifths of which are singletons. The sample taken for sequencing was NKG2D-high CD8+ T cells sorted from blood. The receptor's source is a human donor with alopecia areata.

For the CDR3, the DNA is TGTGCCAGCAGTTACGGGCCAGGGGGTGGGAATGAGCAGTTCTTC. This encodes CASSYGPGGGNEQFF. This chain uses TRBV6-5 with TRBJ2-1; 7 positions match TRBD1. With 2 bases clipped from V and 7 bases from J, the junction kept 8 bases outside the gene matches. Germline V CDR1 and CDR2: MNHEY, SVGAGI. The CDR3 length is 15 residues.